What follows are 25 T cell receptor beta chains derived from one specimen sequenced in a study of blood T cell repertoires in COVID-19. Sequencing was performed with immunoSEQ multiplex PCR; in TCRdb, only in-frame clones are kept and a portion is missing. The sample lists over 350,000 clones; 85% to 90% were seen once. Sequenced sample: PBMCs or T cells enriched from blood (not recorded which). These receptors were obtained from a woman aged 25 to 39 with acute COVID-19.

The rearrangement uses TRBV7-9 and TRBJ1-1; D is unclear. The CDR3 consists of 15 residues. V lost 2 bases to trimming and J lost 1 base, with 11 bases between them. The germline gives CDR1 SEHNR, CDR2 FQNEAQ (reference sequence). The CDR3 DNA is TGTGCCAGCAGCTTATACGTGTCAGAGAACACTGAAGCTTTCTTT. It translates to CASSLYVSENTEAFF.

The chain links TRBV6-5 to TRBJ2-1, with 14 bases fitting TRBD2. The germline V gene encodes CDR1 MNHEY and CDR2 SVGAGI. The trim removed 6 bases at V and 10 bases at J, leaving 8 bases unmatched. This CDR3 region has 15 residues. The CDR3 DNA reads as TGTGCCAGCAGGGGGACTAGCGGGGGTGGGAGGGAGCAGTTCTTC. This codes for CASRGTSGGGREQFF.

CDR3: CASSPSAETQYF. The CDR3 DNA is TGTGCCAGCAGCCCCTCCGCGGAGACCCAGTACTTC. The chain uses TRBV7-9 and TRBJ2-5; D ambiguous. Trimming pared 5 bases from V and 5 bases from J, leaving 9 bases between. The CDR3 totals 12 residues. Germline lookup yields CDR1 SEHNR and CDR2 FQNEAQ (reference sequence).

The rearrangement joins TRBV6-4 to TRBJ1-4; no reliable D call. Germline V gene data show CDR1 as MRHNA and CDR2 as SNTAGT. The length of the CDR3 is 14 residues. V lost 7 bases and J lost 8, with 17 bases in between. This chain's CDR3 is CASIAPRGIEKLFF. CDR3 coding DNA: TGTGCCAGCATTGCCCCTCGGGGAATCGAAAAACTGTTTTTT.

As regards this clone: The same CDR3 arises from other DNA sequences in this sample as well. As DNA, the CDR3 is TGCAGTGCTAGTAGAGGAGGGTACGAGCAGTACTTC. Translating it yields CSASRGGYEQYF. The V call is TRBV20-1, the J call TRBJ2-7, with a tentative D call TRBD2 (6 bases). There are 12 residues in the CDR3. CDR1 and CDR2 from the germline V gene are DFQATT and SNEGSKA (reference sequence). V dropped 3 bases and J dropped 4 bases, with 10 bases sitting between them.

The J gene is TRBJ1-3, the V gene TRBV5-1, with D maybe TRBD1 (6 bases). Trimming took 1 base from V and 0 from J, leaving 11 bases between them. The CDR3 spans 16 residues. Germline CDR1 reads SGHRS; CDR2 reads YFSETQ. The CDR3 sequence is CASSLNRGGSGNTIYF. In DNA form, the CDR3 reads TGCGCCAGCAGCTTGAATAGAGGGGGCTCTGGAAACACCATATATTTT.

The gene calls are TRBV11-2 and TRBJ1-3, with 8 nucleotides matching TRBD1. Germline V CDR1 and CDR2: SGHAT, FQNNGV. The ends lost 8 bases at V and 7 bases at J; junction bases unmatched: 7. The CDR3 consists of 13 residues. CDR3 in amino acids: CASGQGKGNTIYF. The CDR3 DNA reads as TGTGCCAGCGGACAGGGAAAGGGGAACACCATATATTTT.

The V and J genes are TRBV7-2 and TRBJ2-3; the D gene is possibly TRBD2 (5 bases). The germline V and J ends were trimmed by 3 bases and 8 bases, with 15 bases remaining between them. Germline CDR1 reads SGHTA; CDR2 reads FQGNSA. The CDR3 has 14 residues. The CDR3: CASSFKRLRGTQYF. The DNA of the CDR3 is TGTGCCAGCAGCTTTAAACGACTACGCGGTACGCAGTATTTT.

This chain connects TRBV12-5 to TRBJ1-1; D is possibly TRBD1 (6 bases). CDR3 length: 14 residues. Germline CDR1 is LGHNT and CDR2 is FRNRAP. Trimming stripped 6 bases from V and 5 bases from J, with 16 bases between. The CDR3 DNA reads as TGTGCTAGTGGCCCCTCCGGGGGGGCGACTGAAGCTTTCTTT. Its translation is CASGPSGGATEAFF.

CDR3 nucleotides: TGTGCCAGCAGCTTGGTTCGGGGAATTGGCTACACCTTC. Translation gives CASSLVRGIGYTF. The V and J genes are TRBV5-5 and TRBJ1-2; D is undetermined. Germline-derived CDR1 and CDR2 are SGHKS and YYEKEE (reference sequence). The germline V and J ends were trimmed by 0 bases and 7 bases, with 10 bases remaining between them. There are 13 residues in the CDR3.

This chain links TRBV3-1 (or the pseudogene TRBV3-2) with TRBJ2-7, with 9 positions matching TRBD2. Trimming at V came to 1 base and at J to 6 bases, leaving 13 bases not matched to a gene. This CDR3 has 17 amino acids. Germline V gene lookup returns CDR1 LGHDT and CDR2 YNNKEL (reference sequence). The CDR3 DNA is TGTGCCAGCAGCCAAGCTATGGCCCGAGGGACTAGCCCCGAGCAGTACTTC. This encodes CASSQAMARGTSPEQYF.

Only one count was recorded for this clone. The rearrangement links TRBV6-5 to TRBJ1-3; possibly TRBD1 for D (5 bases). V gave up 6 bases and J gave up 0 bases, with 12 bases separating them. This CDR3 comprises 15 residues. CDR1 is MNHEY and CDR2 is SVGAGI in the germline V gene. DNA of the CDR3: TGTGCCAGCAGGGAGACAGCGCTCTCTGGAAACACCATATATTTT. The encoded protein is CASRETALSGNTIYF.

The J gene is TRBJ1-5, the V gene TRBV2; 12 bases line up with TRBD1. The CDR3 consists of 13 residues. With 8 bases clipped from V and 7 bases from J, the junction kept 3 bases outside the gene matches. Per the germline V gene, CDR1 is SNHLY and CDR2 is FYNNEI. The CDR3 DNA sequence: TGTGCCAGCGGGGACAGGGGGCGACAGCCCCAGCATTTT. This codes for CASGDRGRQPQHF.

V usage is TRBV18 and J usage is TRBJ2-2; D is perhaps TRBD1 (6 bases). V shed 3 bases and J shed 1 base, with 9 bases lying between them. The CDR3 runs to 15 residues. CDR1 KGHSH and CDR2 LQKENI come from the germline V gene. CDR3 bases: TGTGCCAGCTCACCCGGGACACTGAACACCGGGGAGCTGTTTTTT. Encoded protein: CASSPGTLNTGELFF.

The chain joins TRBV5-1 to TRBJ2-5; weak D call: TRBD2 (6 bases). The germline V gene has CDR1 SGHRS and CDR2 YFSETQ. V lost 9 bases and J lost 5, with 23 bases in between. The CDR3 is made up of 15 amino acids. The DNA for the CDR3 is TGCGCCACCTCCCCTGTGGGGGGACCGGGGGAGACCCAGTACTTC. Protein sequence: CATSPVGGPGETQYF.

This chain joins TRBV10-2 and TRBJ2-1; D gene uncertain. Trimming removed 6 bases at V and 5 bases at J, with 5 bases between. Germline V gene data show CDR1 as WSHSY and CDR2 as SAAADI. The CDR3 has 11 residues. This chain's CDR3 is CASRRDNEQFF. The CDR3 DNA reads as TGCGCCAGCAGACGGGACAATGAGCAGTTCTTC.

V gene TRBV19 combines with J gene TRBJ1-3; 8 bases are a match to TRBD1. The CDR3 length is 15 residues. Germline loops: CDR1 LNHDA, CDR2 SQIVND (reference sequence). V dropped 5 bases and J dropped 5; count of bases not matched to a gene: 8. The CDR3 here is CASSPPGGRRNTIYF. DNA for the CDR3: TGTGCCAGTAGTCCCCCAGGGGGCCGTCGAAACACCATATATTTT.

The rearrangement uses TRBV19 and TRBJ1-1; D is possibly TRBD1 (5 bases). The CDR3 contains 14 residues. Looked up from germline, CDR1 is LNHDA and CDR2 is SQIVND (reference sequence). V was trimmed by 3 bases and J by 0 bases, leaving 8 bases between them. The CDR3 DNA reads as TGTGCCAGTAGTATGGGGCAGTTGAACACTGAAGCTTTCTTT. Translation: CASSMGQLNTEAFF.

The chain is built from TRBV5-6 and TRBJ1-5, with 7 bases identical to TRBD1. The length of the CDR3 is 14 residues. The trim removed 2 bases at V and 3 bases at J, leaving 2 bases unmatched. The V gene's germline CDR1 is SGHDT and CDR2 YYEEEE. DNA of the CDR3: TGTGCCAGCAGCTTAGGACAGGACAATCAGCCCCAGCATTTT. Its protein is CASSLGQDNQPQHF. Looking up the rest from reference TRBV5-6 and TRBJ1-5 gives the full variable domain: DAGVTQSPTHLIKTRGQQVTLRCSPKSGHDTVSWYQQALGQGPQFIFQYYEEEERQRGNFPDRFSGHQFPNYSSELNVNALLLGDSALYLCASSLGQDNQPQHFGDGTRLSIL.

This clone is a singleton in its sample. This chain connects TRBV18 to TRBJ2-2; 9 positions agree with TRBD1. The CDR3 runs 17 residues. Germline CDR1 KGHSH, CDR2 LQKENI. After removal of 3 bases from V and 5 bases from J, the junction contained 10 bases not matched to a gene. The CDR3 reads CASSPQSDRGVTGELFF. The CDR3 DNA reads as TGTGCCAGCTCACCTCAATCGGACAGGGGAGTGACCGGGGAGCTGTTTTTT.

The CDR3 bases are TGTGCCAGCAGAGGGCAGGGCGGTTCTACGCAGTATTTT. The encoded protein is CASRGQGGSTQYF. This chain connects TRBV2 to TRBJ2-3; D perhaps matches TRBD1 (5 bases). The V and J ends lost 6 bases and 8 bases respectively, with 15 bases between them. There are 13 residues in the CDR3. Germline V gene lookup returns CDR1 SNHLY and CDR2 FYNNEI.

This chain joins TRBV7-2 and TRBJ2-3, with a weak D call TRBD2 (7 bases). CDR3 length equals 15 residues. The V end was cut by 3 bases, the J end by 4 bases, with 14 bases between. Germline loops: CDR1 SGHTA, CDR2 FQGNSA. The CDR3 protein is CASSFGGGGPDTQYF. Written as DNA, the CDR3 is TGTGCCAGCAGCTTCGGGGGCGGGGGCCCAGATACGCAGTATTTT.

This clone was detected only once. The rearrangement links TRBV5-8 to TRBJ1-5, with 7 bases that match TRBD1. The germline V gene encodes CDR1 SGHTS and CDR2 YDEGEE. The CDR3 length is 18 residues. The V gene end was trimmed by 5 bases and the J gene end by 0 bases; junction bases not matched to a gene: 14. The chain's CDR3 is CASSSWTGWGHSNQPQHF. CDR3 nucleotides: TGTGCCAGCAGTTCATGGACAGGCTGGGGTCATAGCAATCAGCCCCAGCATTTT.

This clone was detected only once. Other DNA sequences within the sample encode an identical CDR3. The rearrangement joins TRBV2 to TRBJ1-5; D uncertain. The CDR3 contains 15 residues. Looked up from germline, CDR1 is SNHLY and CDR2 is FYNNEI. Trimming removed 4 bases at V and 0 bases at J, with 10 bases between. The CDR3 region is CASSAPGISNQPQHF. CDR3 nucleotide sequence: TGTGCCAGCAGTGCACCCGGGATTAGCAATCAGCCCCAGCATTTT.

The rearrangement uses TRBV2 and TRBJ1-1; D gene unclear. V was clipped by 0 bases and J by 8 bases, with 10 bases between them. Germline V CDR1 and CDR2: SNHLY, FYNNEI. This CDR3 is built from 13 residues. CDR3 region: CASSEARSTEAFF. For the CDR3, the DNA is TGTGCCAGCAGTGAAGCAAGGAGCACCGAAGCTTTCTTT.